Listed below are T cell receptor beta chains from one sample, sequenced in a study of cytomegalovirus exposure and HLA in healthy donors. Data came from immunoSEQ multiplex PCR; TCRdb stores just in-frame clones and leaves some out. The table includes 85,000 to 95,000 clones, 96% detected once. Sequencing was performed on PBMCs. Every receptor here comes from a man between 18 and 29 years old in good health and CMV-seronegative. Each CDR3 is given with its conserved first and last residue. D genes are given only for firm matches. Rows give clone size only sometimes, using once, few, many, or a class for an expanded clone.

v_gene,j_gene,abundance,d_gene,CDR3aa,CDR3nt
TRBV29-1,TRBJ2-1,.,.,CSVELWRESYNEQFF,TGCAGCGTTGAATTATGGCGGGAATCCTACAATGAGCAGTTCTTC
TRBV7-6,TRBJ1-1,once,TRBD1,CASSSQTGAMNTEAFF,TGTGCCAGCAGCTCGCAGACAGGGGCTATGAACACTGAAGCTTTCTTT
TRBV2,TRBJ2-1,.,.,CASRREAGNEQFF,TGTGCCAGCAGGAGGGAGGCAGGGAATGAGCAGTTCTTC
TRBV5-1,TRBJ2-7,once,.,CASSPAGQEGSYEQYF,TGCGCCAGCAGCCCCGCTGGTCAGGAAGGCTCCTACGAGCAGTACTTC
TRBV30,TRBJ1-6,once,.,CAWSGQGLPLHF,TGTGCCTGGAGTGGGCAGGGGTTACCCCTCCACTTT
TRBV11-2,TRBJ2-3,.,.,CASSLNLGGAPDTQYF,TGTGCCAGCAGCCTAAACCTGGGGGGAGCCCCAGATACGCAGTATTTT
TRBV5-6,TRBJ1-1,.,TRBD1,CASSYEWDRVWTEAFF,TGTGCCAGCAGCTACGAATGGGACAGGGTGTGGACTGAAGCTTTCTTT
TRBV7-2,TRBJ2-4,.,.,CASTPGGVAKNIQYF,TGTGCCAGCACCCCGGGGGGCGTAGCCAAAAACATTCAGTACTTC
TRBV7-9,TRBJ1-2,.,.,CASSQNLYGYTF,TGTGCCAGCAGCCAGAACCTCTATGGCTACACCTTC
TRBV29-1,TRBJ2-1,.,.,CSVEEAGSSYNEQFF,TGCAGCGTTGAAGAGGCCGGGAGCTCCTACAATGAGCAGTTCTTC
TRBV29-1,TRBJ1-1,.,.,CSVARGQMNTEAFF,TGCAGCGTTGCCAGAGGACAGATGAACACTGAAGCTTTCTTT
TRBV6-6,TRBJ1-1,.,TRBD1,CASSYSGQVNTEAFF,TGTGCCAGCAGTTACTCGGGACAGGTGAACACTGAAGCTTTCTTT
TRBV10-3,TRBJ2-5,.,TRBD2,CAISTIAGEGSETQYF,TGTGCCATCAGTACTATAGCGGGAGAGGGTTCAGAGACCCAGTACTTC
TRBV7-9,TRBJ1-4,.,TRBD1,CASSLTGTAEKLFF,TGTGCCAGCAGCTTAACCGGGACAGCCGAAAAACTGTTTTTT
TRBV28,TRBJ2-7,.,TRBD2,CASSRGSRYEQYF,TGTGCCAGCAGTCGCGGGAGTAGGTACGAGCAGTACTTC
TRBV30,TRBJ1-2,few,.,CAWSWGDGYTF,TGTGCCTGGAGTTGGGGCGATGGCTACACCTTC
TRBV10-1,TRBJ2-5,.,.,CASSPSRGTVDQETQYF,TGCGCCAGCAGTCCAAGCCGGGGGACAGTAGACCAAGAGACCCAGTACTTC
TRBV30,TRBJ2-3,.,.,CAWSVWTKARIDTQYF,TGTGCCTGGAGTGTCTGGACTAAAGCACGGATTGATACGCAGTATTTT
TRBV6-5,TRBJ1-1,.,TRBD1,CASRIVTGGQKAFF,TGTGCCAGCAGGATAGTTACTGGGGGACAGAAAGCTTTCTTT
TRBV7-9,TRBJ2-7,.,TRBD1,CASSRQTGNNEQYF,TGTGCCAGCAGTCGACAGACAGGGAATAACGAGCAGTACTTC
TRBV28,TRBJ1-5,.,.,CASSLAGGHPPKPQHF,TGTGCCAGCAGTTTGGCCGGAGGGCACCCCCCGAAGCCCCAGCATTTT
TRBV5-6,TRBJ2-7,.,TRBD1,CASRTTGGGYEQYF,TGTGCCAGCAGAACAACAGGGGGCGGGTACGAGCAGTACTTC
TRBV4-3,TRBJ1-4,.,TRBD1,CASSQDTGGGNEKLFF,TGCGCCAGCAGCCAGGATACAGGGGGCGGTAATGAAAAACTGTTTTTT
TRBV25-1,TRBJ1-5,.,.,CASSEGYQPQHF,TGTGCCAGCTCAGAGGGATATCAGCCCCAGCATTTT
TRBV12-5,TRBJ2-2,.,TRBD2,CASGSGTSGNTGELFF,TGTGCTAGTGGGTCCGGGACTAGCGGGAACACCGGGGAGCTGTTTTTT
TRBV7-2,TRBJ2-1,.,TRBD2,CASSTRLSGRTYNEQFF,TGTGCCAGCAGCACAAGATTGAGCGGGAGGACCTACAATGAGCAGTTCTTC
TRBV30,TRBJ1-1,once,TRBD1,CAWTPGTGNTEAFF,TGTGCCTGGACCCCCGGGACAGGGAACACTGAAGCTTTCTTT
TRBV28,TRBJ1-5,.,.,CASSLMTVNQPQHF,TGTGCCAGCAGTTTAATGACAGTCAATCAGCCCCAGCATTTT
TRBV5-1,TRBJ2-6,.,.,CASSLAQGSGANVLTF,TGCGCCAGCAGCTTGGCCCAGGGCTCCGGGGCCAACGTCCTGACTTTC
TRBV28,TRBJ2-3,.,.,CASSFVREITDTQYF,TGTGCCAGCAGTTTTGTACGGGAGATAACAGATACGCAGTATTTT
TRBV27,TRBJ1-2,.,.,CASSLGSGYGYTF,TGTGCCAGCAGCCTCGGGAGCGGCTATGGCTACACCTTC
TRBV6-5,TRBJ2-2,.,TRBD1,CASSYSGTANTGELFF,TGTGCCAGCAGTTACTCCGGGACAGCTAACACCGGGGAGCTGTTTTTT